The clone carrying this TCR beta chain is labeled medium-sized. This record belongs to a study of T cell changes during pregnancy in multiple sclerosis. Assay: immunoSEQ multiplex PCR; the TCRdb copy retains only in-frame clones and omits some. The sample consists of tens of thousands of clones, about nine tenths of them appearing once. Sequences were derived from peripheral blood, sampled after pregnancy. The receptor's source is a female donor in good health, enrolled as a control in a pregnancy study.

This CDR3 reads CASSQDSSGGYNEQFF. Written as DNA, the CDR3 is TGTGCCAGCAGCCAAGATTCCAGCGGGGGTTACAATGAGCAGTTCTTC. The V call is TRBV4-2, the J call TRBJ2-1; 8 bases match TRBD2. The CDR3 extends over 16 amino acids. V shed 0 bases, J shed 4 bases, and the junction held 5 bases outside the gene matches. Germline V gene lookup returns CDR1 LGHNA and CDR2 YNFKEQ.